The 26 T cell receptor beta chains presented below share a single source sample, sequenced in a study of blood T cell repertoires in COVID-19. Some clones are missing from TCRdb's copy, which holds only in-frame ones; the method was immunoSEQ multiplex PCR. The sample records 56,000 or so clones, approximately 92% being singletons. The sample taken for sequencing was peripheral blood. All receptors come from a woman aged 55 to 70 with COVID-19, enrolled during active disease.

This sequence joins TRBV15 and TRBJ2-3; 8 nucleotides line up with TRBD2. CDR1 LNHNV and CDR2 YYDKDF come from the germline V gene (reference sequence). V shed 1 base, J shed 2 bases, and the junction held 5 bases outside the gene matches. The CDR3 covers 16 residues. In DNA, the CDR3 is TGTGCCACCAGCAGAGGTTTAGCGGGGACCACAGATACGCAGTATTTT. Its translation is CATSRGLAGTTDTQYF. The variable domain in full, completed from reference TRBV15 and TRBJ2-3, reads DAMVIQNPRYQVTQFGKPVTLSCSQTLNHNVMYWYQQKSSQAPKLLFHYYDKDFNNEADTPDNFQSRRPNTSFCFLDIRSPGLGDTAMYLCATSRGLAGTTDTQYFGPGTRLTVL.

The chain couples TRBV7-9 to TRBJ2-5; tentatively, D is TRBD1 (6 bases). CDR1 SEHNR and CDR2 FQNEAQ come from the germline V gene (reference sequence). The CDR3 covers 13 residues. With 5 bases removed from V and 5 bases from J, the gap between germline ends came to 12 bases. CDR3 loop: CASSPSQGETQYF. The CDR3 DNA is TGTGCCAGCAGCCCCAGCCAGGGGGAGACCCAGTACTTC.

The rearrangement links TRBV4-3 to TRBJ1-5; tentative D call: TRBD1 (5 bases). Germline V gene data show CDR1 as LGHNA and CDR2 as YSLEER. CDR3 size: 17 residues. V lost 0 bases, J lost 3 bases, and 15 bases lay in between. CDR3 DNA sequence: TGCGCCAGCAGCCAAGATCAGTACAGGTCTTCCAATCAGCCCCAGCATTTT. Protein sequence: CASSQDQYRSSNQPQHF.

The chain employs TRBV4-3 and TRBJ1-2; TRBD1 might be the D (6 bases). V was shortened by 1 base and J by 4 bases, with 10 bases between the two germline ends. The CDR3 is 14 residues long. In germline, CDR1 is LGHNA, CDR2 YSLEER. The CDR3 spells CASSQVRDTYGYTF. CDR3 bases: TGCGCCAGCAGCCAAGTCCGGGACACCTATGGCTACACCTTC.

This rearrangement joins TRBV27 to TRBJ1-5; D is ambiguous. CDR1 is MNHEY and CDR2 is SMNVEV in the germline V gene (reference sequence). Deletions cut 5 bases from V and 6 bases from J, with 11 bases between. The CDR3 covers 13 residues. CDR3 DNA: TGTGCCAGCAGTCCGCAGGCCCGTCAGCCCCAGCATTTT. Translation gives CASSPQARQPQHF.

This chain uses TRBV15 with TRBJ1-2, with 9 bases fitting TRBD1. The CDR3 loop spans 18 amino acids. V dropped 3 bases and J dropped 5; count of bases not matched to a gene: 16. CDR1 LNHNV and CDR2 YYDKDF come from the germline V gene (reference sequence). The CDR3 spells CATSRAGGLRDRVYGYTF. DNA of the CDR3: TGTGCCACCAGCAGGGCGGGGGGTCTCCGGGACAGGGTGTATGGCTACACCTTC. Looking up the rest from reference TRBV15 and TRBJ1-2 gives the full variable domain: DAMVIQNPRYQVTQFGKPVTLSCSQTLNHNVMYWYQQKSSQAPKLLFHYYDKDFNNEADTPDNFQSRRPNTSFCFLDIRSPGLGDTAMYLCATSRAGGLRDRVYGYTFGSGTRLTVV.

This clone was seen only once. CDR3 nucleotides: TGCGCCAGCAGCGGGGGGACCTACGAGCAGTACTTC. Residues: CASSGGTYEQYF. V and J are TRBV4-1 and TRBJ2-7, with D maybe TRBD2 (6 bases). Germline V gene sequence: CDR1 MGHRA, CDR2 YSYEKL. V lost 5 bases and J 2 bases, leaving 7 bases between the germline ends. The length of the CDR3 is 12 residues.

The V gene is TRBV11-3, the J gene TRBJ2-5; TRBD2 matches 7 bases. V shed 4 bases, J shed 1 base, and the junction held 3 bases outside the gene matches. The CDR3 spans 14 residues. Germline V lookup: CDR1 SGHNT, CDR2 YENEEA. CDR3 in amino acids: CASSYGGTQETQYF. The CDR3 nucleotides are TGTGCCAGCAGCTACGGGGGGACCCAAGAGACCCAGTACTTC.

Concerning this clone itself: Other nucleotide sequences in the sample specify the same CDR3. J is TRBJ1-1 and V is TRBV30, with D perhaps TRBD1 (6 bases). The CDR3 length is 13 residues. Germline CDR1 is GTSNPN and CDR2 is SVGIG (reference sequence). V shed 3 bases and J shed 2 bases, with 10 bases lying between them. For the CDR3, the DNA is TGTGCCTGGAGCAGGGGCGGTAACACTGAAGCTTTCTTT. Its translation is CAWSRGGNTEAFF.

V is TRBV5-1 and J is TRBJ2-2; TRBD2 aligns across 8 bases. The CDR3 length is 16 residues. CDR1 SGHRS and CDR2 YFSETQ come from the germline V gene. The V gene end was trimmed by 4 bases and the J gene end by 6 bases; junction bases not matched to a gene: 11. The CDR3 bases are TGCGCCAGCAGCACCGGGACTAGTATGAATCCCGGGGAGCTGTTTTTT. Its protein product is CASSTGTSMNPGELFF.

This chain uses TRBV5-1 with TRBJ2-7; 10 bases align to TRBD1. V dropped 4 bases and J dropped 5; count of bases not matched to a gene: 6. Germline V CDR1 and CDR2: SGHRS, YFSETQ. The CDR3 length is 14 residues. The CDR3 is CASSTDRGRDEQYF. The CDR3 coding sequence is TGCGCCAGCAGCACCGACAGGGGGCGCGACGAGCAGTACTTC.

The chain has TRBV6-2 or TRBV6-3 and TRBJ2-7, with D hard to call. This CDR3 contains 12 residues. Deletions cut 5 bases from V and 3 bases from J, with 8 bases between. Germline assignment: CDR1 MNHEY and CDR2 SVGEGT. The CDR3 DNA follows: TGTGCCAGCAGTCCCGGTCTCTACGAGCAGTACTTC. It yields the protein CASSPGLYEQYF.

The chain joins TRBV9 to TRBJ1-4; 10 bases fit TRBD1. Germline assignment: CDR1 SGDLS and CDR2 YYNGEE. Trimming took 3 bases from V and 14 from J; bases not matched to a gene: 16. The CDR3 consists of 16 residues. The CDR3 spells CASSATWWDRGSGLFF. The CDR3 DNA is TGTGCCAGCAGCGCGACCTGGTGGGACAGGGGCTCGGGGCTGTTTTTT.

J is TRBJ1-3 and V is TRBV6-1; no clear D gene. This CDR3 spans 15 amino acids. Germline V gene lookup returns CDR1 MNHNS and CDR2 SASEGT. Trimming removed 1 base from V and 6 bases from J, with 13 bases in between. The CDR3 loop is CASSEVRFRANTIYF. CDR3 coding DNA: TGTGCCAGCAGTGAAGTGAGATTCCGAGCAAACACCATATATTTT.

J is TRBJ2-7 and V is TRBV5-4; 8 bases map to TRBD2. Per germline, CDR1 SGHNT and CDR2 YYREEE (reference sequence). The CDR3 length is 14 residues. Trimming took 3 bases from V and 5 from J; bases not matched to a gene: 7. This CDR3 reads CASSWSGRIHEQYF. The CDR3 DNA reads as TGTGCCAGCAGCTGGAGCGGGAGAATCCACGAGCAGTACTTC.

This chain joins TRBV20-1 and TRBJ2-2, with 7 nucleotides matching TRBD2. CDR1 is DFQATT and CDR2 is SNEGSKA in the germline V gene (reference sequence). This CDR3 is 15 amino acids long. V was pared by 3 bases and J by 2 bases, with 6 bases of the junction left unmatched. CDR3 sequence (DNA): TGCAGTGCTAGTGGGCTAGCGGTCAACACCGGGGAGCTGTTTTTT. This gives the protein CSASGLAVNTGELFF.

This clone occurred a few times. The J gene is TRBJ2-1, the V gene TRBV7-2, with 9 nucleotides matching TRBD2. Germline V lookup: CDR1 SGHTA, CDR2 FQGNSA. The CDR3 is 15 amino acids. V dropped 5 bases and J dropped 4; count of bases not matched to a gene: 6. The CDR3 here is CASSLSGGGYNEQFF. As DNA, the CDR3 is TGTGCCAGCAGCCTTAGCGGGGGTGGATACAATGAGCAGTTCTTC.

The CDR3 region has the DNA TGTGCCAGCAGCGCGACAGGGGAATTGGGTTCACCCCTCCACTTT. Its translation is CASSATGELGSPLHF. This sequence joins TRBV5-5 and TRBJ1-6; the match to TRBD1 covers 8 bases. Germline V CDR1 and CDR2: SGHKS, YYEKEE (reference sequence). The CDR3 extends over 15 amino acids. V lost 4 bases and J lost 9; bases outside the gene matches: 9. Full variable domain (outside the CDR3, taken from reference TRBV5-5 and TRBJ1-6): DAGVTQSPTHLIKTRGQQVTLRCSPISGHKSVSWYQQVLGQGPQFIFQYYEKEERGRGNFPDRFSARQFPNYSSELNVNALLLGDSALYLCASSATGELGSPLHFGNGTRLTVT.

The chain uses TRBV14 and TRBJ2-7; D possibly corresponds to TRBD1 (5 bases). The CDR3 contains 15 residues. Trimming took off 0 bases at V and 4 bases at J, with 13 bases between the two ends. Germline CDR1 and CDR2: SGHDN and FVKESK. The DNA for the CDR3 is TGTGCCAGCAGCCAAGACTCAGGGAAATGGTACGAGCAGTACTTC. Amino acid sequence: CASSQDSGKWYEQYF.

This chain uses TRBV27 with TRBJ2-7, with 8 bases fitting TRBD2. The trim removed 9 bases at V and 2 bases at J, leaving 15 bases unmatched. There are 16 residues in the CDR3. Germline V gives CDR1 MNHEY, CDR2 SMNVEV (reference sequence). CDR3 coding DNA: TGTGCCAGGGGTGAGGCTAGCGGGCTGGGGGCCTACGAGCAGTACTTC. Amino acid sequence: CARGEASGLGAYEQYF.

The CDR3 protein is CASSKAQGYEQYF. The DNA of the CDR3 is TGTGCCAGCAGCAAGGCTCAGGGTTACGAGCAGTACTTC. The J gene is TRBJ2-7, the V gene TRBV27; tentative D call: TRBD1 (5 bases). The CDR3 sequence is 13 residues long. From germline, CDR1 is MNHEY and CDR2 SMNVEV (reference sequence). Trimming stripped 6 bases from V and 4 bases from J, with 13 bases between.

The gene calls are TRBV6-1 and TRBJ2-3; tentative D call: TRBD1 (6 bases). The CDR3 is made up of 15 amino acids. V shed 1 base and J shed 4 bases, with 12 bases lying between them. CDR1 and CDR2 from the germline V gene are MNHNS and SASEGT. CDR3 amino acids: CASSEVGGFPDTQYF. DNA for the CDR3: TGTGCCAGCAGTGAAGTAGGGGGATTCCCAGATACGCAGTATTTT.

The gene calls are TRBV5-8 and TRBJ2-3; 8 bases agree with TRBD1. CDR1 and CDR2 (germline): SGHTS, YDEGEE. Losses at the gene ends were 4 bases for V and 4 bases for J; bases not matched to a gene: 11. The CDR3 extends over 16 amino acids. The CDR3 region is CASSRGTGLLADTQYF. CDR3 bases: TGTGCCAGCAGCCGGGGGACAGGACTCCTTGCAGATACGCAGTATTTT.

J is TRBJ1-6 and V is TRBV12-3 or TRBV12-4, with D unresolved. Trimming took 3 bases from V and 10 from J, leaving 7 bases between them. The CDR3 has 12 amino acids. CDR3 sequence (DNA): TGTGCCAGCAGTTTTGGGGAGTCACCCCTCCACTTT. It translates to CASSFGESPLHF.

The chain carries TRBV13 and TRBJ1-1, with a tentative D call TRBD1 (5 bases). Germline CDR1 is PRHDT and CDR2 is FYEKMQ (reference sequence). Trimming cost V 2 bases and J 4 bases, with 8 bases left between them. The CDR3 contains 13 residues. CDR3 sequence reads: CASSLRGSTEAFF. CDR3 DNA sequence: TGTGCCAGCAGCTTAAGGGGTAGCACTGAAGCTTTCTTT.

The chain couples TRBV7-6 to TRBJ1-6; 8 bases fit TRBD1. Germline V gene sequence: CDR1 SGHVS, CDR2 FNYEAQ. The length of the CDR3 is 17 residues. The J segment lost 0 bases and the V segment lost 5 bases, leaving 6 bases of the junction unmatched. CDR3 in amino acids: CASSRDRRSSYNSPLHF. The CDR3 nucleotides read TGTGCCAGCAGCCGGGACAGGCGAAGCTCCTATAATTCACCCCTCCACTTT. Full variable domain (outside the CDR3, taken from reference TRBV7-6 and TRBJ1-6): GAGVSQSPRYKVTKRGQDVALRCDPISGHVSLYWYRQALGQGPEFLTYFNYEAQQDKSGLPNDRFSAERPEGSISTLTIQRTEQRDSAMYRCASSRDRRSSYNSPLHFGNGTRLTVT.